Listed below are T cell receptor beta chains from one sample, sequenced in a study of identical twins. MiXCR, run by TCRdb on the 5' RACE reads, gives a single entry per CDR3 protein. The data hold a few hundred thousand distinct CDR3 sequences, with 20% to 25% observed a single time. These data were likewise used in another study, on T cells expressing NK-cell markers.

Source material: CD4+ T cells sorted from blood. The receptors come from a woman between 18 and 29 years old in good health. Both conserved end residues are part of each CDR3. Fields, in order: V gene, clone size, D gene, J gene, CDR3 DNA, CDR3 protein. A D gene is named only where the DNA matches it firmly. Expanded clones are given a class, and other clones once, few, many or no size at all.

TRBV9	NA	NA	TRBJ2-5	TGTGCCAGCAGCATGGCGGGGTCCGCGGAGACCCAGTACTTC	CASSMAGSAETQYF
TRBV27	few	TRBD1	TRBJ1-5	TGTGCCAGCAGTCACAGGGGTCATGAGCCCCAGCATTTT	CASSHRGHEPQHF
TRBV5-1	few	NA	TRBJ2-5	TGCGCCAGCAGTCGGGGACCACAAGAGACCCAGTACTTC	CASSRGPQETQYF
TRBV20-1	NA	TRBD2	TRBJ2-7	TGCAGTGCTAAGCGGGACTACTCCTACGAGCAGTACTTC	CSAKRDYSYEQYF
TRBV5-1	few	NA	TRBJ1-3	TGCGCCAGCAGCTTGGAATCGCGCAAATCCTCTGGAAACACCATATATTTT	CASSLESRKSSGNTIYF
TRBV12-3/TRBV12-4	few	TRBD2	TRBJ2-1	TGTGCCAGCAGGCACCTAGCGGGCCGCAATGAGCAGTTCTTC	CASRHLAGRNEQFF
TRBV5-1	NA	NA	TRBJ2-1	TGCGCCAGCAAAATCGTTGGGCTCCCCAATGAGCAGTTCTTC	CASKIVGLPNEQFF
TRBV7-7	few	NA	TRBJ2-1	TGTGCCAGCAGCTGGGGAGACGGAAATGAGCAGTTCTTC	CASSWGDGNEQFF
TRBV6-5	NA	NA	TRBJ1-2	TGTGCCAGCAAAGAAGGAGATTATGGCTACACCTTC	CASKEGDYGYTF
TRBV18	few	TRBD2	TRBJ2-7	TGTGCCAGCTCACCCTCTAGCGGGAGCTTTTACGAGCAGTACTTC	CASSPSSGSFYEQYF
TRBV29-1	few	NA	TRBJ1-2	TGCAGCGTTCAGTCGGTGGGACACTACACCTTC	CSVQSVGHYTF
TRBV29-1	few	TRBD1	TRBJ2-1	TGCAGCGCCAAGCCGCTTCTCGGGACAGGGTCATACAATGAGCAGTTCTTC	CSAKPLLGTGSYNEQFF
TRBV20-1	few	TRBD2	TRBJ2-5	TGCAGTGCTAGAGGGTTGGGAAGCGGGGGTCCGCAAGAGACCCAGTACTTC	CSARGLGSGGPQETQYF
TRBV12-5	NA	NA	TRBJ2-5	TGTGCTAGTCAAGTCAGGGGGGGAGAGACCCAGTACTTC	CASQVRGGETQYF